The clone carrying this T cell receptor (beta chain) has just a few counts. Its specificity is unknown. This specimen belongs to a study of T cells after yellow fever vaccination. Germline V lookup: CDR1 SGHTA, CDR2 FQGTGA. V was clipped by 4 bases and J by 8 bases; unmatched bases: 10. The CDR3 has 16 residues. Overall study findings and caveats: From the bulk population, abundant clonotypes could contaminate and appear within FACS-sorted repertoires.

A 5'RACE template-switching step, the method used to make TCR cDNA, added a universal primer site and UMIs. TCRdb passed the 5' RACE reads through MiXCR, listing each CDR3 protein once. The sample includes a few hundred thousand distinct CDR3 sequences, around 8.6% of them seen just once. The chain is built from TRBV7-3 and TRBJ2-3; 12 nucleotides agree with TRBD2. This TCR came from a young man who received the YFV17D yellow fever vaccine. The sequencing here drew on CD4+ T cells sorted from PBMCs, taken 5 days after the yellow fever booster vaccination. The CDR3 DNA reads TGTGCCAGCAGCTCCGGACTAGCGGGGCCCAGGGGTACGCAGTATTTT. Protein: CASSSGLAGPRGTQYF.